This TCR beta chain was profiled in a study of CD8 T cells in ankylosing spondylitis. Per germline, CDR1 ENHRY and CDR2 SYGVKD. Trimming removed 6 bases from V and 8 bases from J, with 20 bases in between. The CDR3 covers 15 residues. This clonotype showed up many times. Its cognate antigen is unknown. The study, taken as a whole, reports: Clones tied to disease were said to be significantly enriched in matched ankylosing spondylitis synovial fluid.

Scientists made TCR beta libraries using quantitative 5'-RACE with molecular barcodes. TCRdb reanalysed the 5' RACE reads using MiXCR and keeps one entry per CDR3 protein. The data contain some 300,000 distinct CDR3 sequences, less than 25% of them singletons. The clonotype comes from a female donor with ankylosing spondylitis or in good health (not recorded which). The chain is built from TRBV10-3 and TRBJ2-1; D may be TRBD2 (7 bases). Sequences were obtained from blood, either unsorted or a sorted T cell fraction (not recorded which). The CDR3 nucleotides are TGTGCCATCAGCGGGGGAGCGGGACACAATGATGAGCAGTTCTTC. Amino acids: CAISGGAGHNDEQFF.